These T cell receptor beta chains were read from a single sample in a study of response to subunit inactivated influenza vaccine. One entry per CDR3 protein results from TCRdb running MiXCR on the RT-PCR reads. The sample holds hundreds of thousands of distinct CDR3 sequences, under 9% seen once. The material sequenced was PBMCs from blood, taken around 2 years after vaccination. The receptors come from a man between 50 and 70 years old who received an inactivated influenza vaccine. CDR3s include the opening cysteine and the closing phenylalanine or tryptophan. D genes are given only for firm matches. Clone size is stated in some rows and not others, as once, few, many or a class when expanded.

j_gene: TRBJ2-1; v_gene: TRBV7-9; d_gene: TRBD1; abundance: .; CDR3nt: TGTGCCAGCAGTCCCCCCACAGGGGCCTCCTACAATGAGCAGTTCTTC; CDR3aa: CASSPPTGASYNEQFF
j_gene: TRBJ1-2; v_gene: TRBV2; d_gene: .; abundance: .; CDR3nt: TGTGCCAGCAGTGAAGTTTCTGCTAACTATGGCTACACCTTC; CDR3aa: CASSEVSANYGYTF
j_gene: TRBJ1-2; v_gene: TRBV10-3; d_gene: .; abundance: .; CDR3nt: TGTGCCATCAGTGATTCAGCTAACTATGGCTACACCTTC; CDR3aa: CAISDSANYGYTF
j_gene: TRBJ2-5; v_gene: TRBV4-2; d_gene: .; abundance: many; CDR3nt: TGTGCCAGCAGCCAAGAGACTGGGGACTTGCGGTACTTC; CDR3aa: CASSQETGDLRYF
j_gene: TRBJ1-5; v_gene: TRBV4-1; d_gene: .; abundance: few; CDR3nt: TGCGCCAGCAGCGTTATGCAGGGGACGGCCCAGCATTTT; CDR3aa: CASSVMQGTAQHF
j_gene: TRBJ1-4; v_gene: TRBV6-1; d_gene: TRBD1; abundance: few; CDR3nt: TGTGCCAGCAGTCCCAAACCGGGACAGGGGTTAGAAAAACTGTTTTTT; CDR3aa: CASSPKPGQGLEKLFF
j_gene: TRBJ2-7; v_gene: TRBV10-3; d_gene: .; abundance: .; CDR3nt: TGTGCCATCAGTACACAACAAACCTACGAGCAGTACTTC; CDR3aa: CAISTQQTYEQYF
j_gene: TRBJ2-3; v_gene: TRBV5-1; d_gene: .; abundance: .; CDR3nt: TGCGCCGGCAGCTTGGCCGGAGTTGGGACAACTCAAACAGATACGCAGTATTTT; CDR3aa: CAGSLAGVGTTQTDTQYF
j_gene: TRBJ2-7; v_gene: TRBV6-2/TRBV6-3; d_gene: TRBD2; abundance: many; CDR3nt: TGTGCCAGCAGTTTCCCCGGGGGGAACTACGAGCAGTACTTC; CDR3aa: CASSFPGGNYEQYF
j_gene: TRBJ2-2; v_gene: TRBV20-1; d_gene: .; abundance: .; CDR3nt: TGCAGTGCTAGAGGCCTAGTGGGAACCGGGGAGCTGTTTTTT; CDR3aa: CSARGLVGTGELFF
j_gene: TRBJ2-3; v_gene: TRBV12-3/TRBV12-4; d_gene: TRBD2; abundance: many; CDR3nt: TGTGCCAGCAGTTTAAGTCCACCCCGGGGGGGGTCAGATACGCAGTATTTT; CDR3aa: CASSLSPPRGGSDTQYF
j_gene: TRBJ2-2; v_gene: TRBV6-5; d_gene: .; abundance: .; CDR3nt: TGTGCCAGCAGTTACTCGGATCCTACCGGGGAGCTGTTTTTT; CDR3aa: CASSYSDPTGELFF
j_gene: TRBJ2-4; v_gene: TRBV10-3; d_gene: .; abundance: .; CDR3nt: TGTGCCATCAGTGAGTCGGCCCCACAGGGTTTGACCAAAAACATTCAGTACTTC; CDR3aa: CAISESAPQGLTKNIQYF
j_gene: TRBJ1-2; v_gene: TRBV20-1; d_gene: TRBD1; abundance: many; CDR3nt: TGCAGTGCCCCCGGGACAGGGACCTATCAGACCTTC; CDR3aa: CSAPGTGTYQTF
j_gene: TRBJ2-1; v_gene: TRBV4-2; d_gene: .; abundance: many; CDR3nt: TGTGCCAGCAGCCAAGAGATCCGGGTAGATGAGCAGTTCTTC; CDR3aa: CASSQEIRVDEQFF
j_gene: TRBJ2-5; v_gene: TRBV5-1; d_gene: .; abundance: many; CDR3nt: TGCGCCAGCAGCTCCGGACAGTTGGAGACCCAGTACTTC; CDR3aa: CASSSGQLETQYF
j_gene: TRBJ1-4; v_gene: TRBV2; d_gene: .; abundance: many; CDR3nt: TGTGCCAGCAGGGTACAGGTTACGAATGAAAAACTGTTTTTT; CDR3aa: CASRVQVTNEKLFF
j_gene: TRBJ2-7; v_gene: TRBV5-6; d_gene: TRBD1; abundance: few; CDR3nt: TGTGCCAGCAGCTTGGGGACAGGGGAATGGGAGCAGTACTTC; CDR3aa: CASSLGTGEWEQYF
j_gene: TRBJ2-7; v_gene: TRBV12-3/TRBV12-4; d_gene: TRBD1; abundance: many; CDR3nt: TGTGCCAGCAGGCCGACAGGGGCCTACGAGCAGTACTTC; CDR3aa: CASRPTGAYEQYF
j_gene: TRBJ2-7; v_gene: TRBV7-8; d_gene: .; abundance: .; CDR3nt: TGTGCCAGCAGCTTAGCGAGTCCGAAAAGCTCCTACGAGCAGTACTTC; CDR3aa: CASSLASPKSSYEQYF
j_gene: TRBJ1-4; v_gene: TRBV15; d_gene: .; abundance: .; CDR3nt: TGTGCCACCAAGAAGGGGGGGACGGCTAATGAAAAACTGTTTTTT; CDR3aa: CATKKGGTANEKLFF
j_gene: TRBJ1-2; v_gene: TRBV7-9; d_gene: .; abundance: few; CDR3nt: TGTGCCAGCAGCCCAGACACGGGAGACTATGGCTACACCTTC; CDR3aa: CASSPDTGDYGYTF
j_gene: TRBJ1-1; v_gene: TRBV5-6; d_gene: TRBD1; abundance: many; CDR3nt: TGTGCCAGCAGCAATCGACAGGGGGCCGGAGCTTTCTTT; CDR3aa: CASSNRQGAGAFF
j_gene: TRBJ2-3; v_gene: TRBV11-2; d_gene: .; abundance: few; CDR3nt: TGTGCCAGCAACCGGGGGGCGGCAGATACGCAGTATTTT; CDR3aa: CASNRGAADTQYF
j_gene: TRBJ2-3; v_gene: TRBV27; d_gene: .; abundance: many; CDR3nt: TGTGCCAGCAGTTTAGTGGTCACAGATACGCAGTATTTT; CDR3aa: CASSLVVTDTQYF
j_gene: TRBJ2-1; v_gene: TRBV3-1; d_gene: .; abundance: many; CDR3nt: TGTGCCAGCAGCCTCGGGTTTAGCTCCTACAATGAGCAGTTCTTC; CDR3aa: CASSLGFSSYNEQFF
j_gene: TRBJ1-5; v_gene: TRBV7-9; d_gene: .; abundance: few; CDR3nt: TGTGCCAGCAGCTCGGCGGGGGGGCAGCCCCAGCATTTT; CDR3aa: CASSSAGGQPQHF
j_gene: TRBJ2-3; v_gene: TRBV5-6; d_gene: .; abundance: few; CDR3nt: TGTGCCAGCAGCTTAACAGCGGCCCCGTCAATGGGGACAGATACGCAGTATTTT; CDR3aa: CASSLTAAPSMGTDTQYF
j_gene: TRBJ1-6; v_gene: TRBV5-1; d_gene: .; abundance: many; CDR3nt: TGCGCCAGCAGCTGGGACCGCTTGGATTCACCCCTCCACTTT; CDR3aa: CASSWDRLDSPLHF
j_gene: TRBJ2-3; v_gene: TRBV27; d_gene: TRBD2; abundance: many; CDR3nt: TGTGCCAGCACCGCCTCACTAGCGGATACGCAGTATTTT; CDR3aa: CASTASLADTQYF
j_gene: TRBJ2-1; v_gene: TRBV6-4; d_gene: .; abundance: many; CDR3nt: TGTGCCAGCAGTGACTCTAGCAGTGAGCAGTTCTTC; CDR3aa: CASSDSSSEQFF
j_gene: TRBJ2-2; v_gene: TRBV5-1; d_gene: TRBD2; abundance: .; CDR3nt: TGCGCCAGCAGCTTGGAGGCTAGCGGGACCGGGGAGCTGTTTTTT; CDR3aa: CASSLEASGTGELFF
j_gene: TRBJ2-3; v_gene: TRBV5-1; d_gene: TRBD1; abundance: few; CDR3nt: TGCGCCAGCAGCTTGGGGATACAGGGGAGCACAGATACGCAGTATTTT; CDR3aa: CASSLGIQGSTDTQYF
j_gene: TRBJ2-2; v_gene: TRBV3-1; d_gene: TRBD2; abundance: few; CDR3nt: TGTGCCAGCAGCCCGGGACTAGCGGGGTTGGCCGGGGAGCTGTTTTTT; CDR3aa: CASSPGLAGLAGELFF
j_gene: TRBJ2-2; v_gene: TRBV5-1; d_gene: .; abundance: .; CDR3nt: TGCGCCAGCAGCTTGGGACCGGTGGGCACCGGGGAGCTGTTTTTT; CDR3aa: CASSLGPVGTGELFF
j_gene: TRBJ1-2; v_gene: TRBV28; d_gene: .; abundance: few; CDR3nt: TGTGCCAGCAGGTCGACAGGAAAACGTTATGGCTACACCTTC; CDR3aa: CASRSTGKRYGYTF
j_gene: TRBJ2-2; v_gene: TRBV30; d_gene: TRBD1; abundance: few; CDR3nt: TGTGCCTGGAGTACAGGGGTCACCGGGGAGCTGTTTTTT; CDR3aa: CAWSTGVTGELFF
j_gene: TRBJ1-5; v_gene: TRBV2; d_gene: TRBD1; abundance: .; CDR3nt: TGTGCCAGCACAGACAGGGGAAGATATGGCAATCAGCCCCAGCATTTT; CDR3aa: CASTDRGRYGNQPQHF
j_gene: TRBJ1-5; v_gene: TRBV20-1; d_gene: .; abundance: few; CDR3nt: TGCAGTGCGAAGGATACAGAGTATCAGCCCCAGCATTTT; CDR3aa: CSAKDTEYQPQHF
j_gene: TRBJ2-1; v_gene: TRBV7-9; d_gene: .; abundance: few; CDR3nt: TGTGCCAGCAGCTTAACCCGGCAGGGATCCGAGCAGTTCTTC; CDR3aa: CASSLTRQGSEQFF
j_gene: TRBJ2-5; v_gene: TRBV4-2; d_gene: TRBD1; abundance: .; CDR3nt: TGTGCCAGCAGCCAAGGCCGCTATGGGACAGCCCTTCAAGAGACCCAGTACTTC; CDR3aa: CASSQGRYGTALQETQYF
j_gene: TRBJ1-6; v_gene: TRBV7-8; d_gene: .; abundance: few; CDR3nt: TGTGCCAGCAGCTTAGAGGGGGATTATTCACCCCTCCACTTT; CDR3aa: CASSLEGDYSPLHF
j_gene: TRBJ1-2; v_gene: TRBV7-9; d_gene: .; abundance: .; CDR3nt: TGTGCCAGCACCCAATCGCCGGGGTATGTCTACACCTTC; CDR3aa: CASTQSPGYVYTF
j_gene: TRBJ1-3; v_gene: TRBV30; d_gene: TRBD1; abundance: .; CDR3nt: TGTGCCTGGAGTTACGGACAGGGGCTCGGAAACACCATATATTTT; CDR3aa: CAWSYGQGLGNTIYF
j_gene: TRBJ2-1; v_gene: TRBV5-1; d_gene: TRBD1; abundance: .; CDR3nt: TGCGCCAGCCAAGAGACGGCAGGGGGCTTTGAGCAGTTCTTC; CDR3aa: CASQETAGGFEQFF
j_gene: TRBJ2-7; v_gene: TRBV20-1; d_gene: .; abundance: few; CDR3nt: TGCAGTGCCCCCAGGCGAGACTACGAGCAGTACTTC; CDR3aa: CSAPRRDYEQYF
j_gene: TRBJ1-2; v_gene: TRBV30; d_gene: TRBD1; abundance: few; CDR3nt: TGTGCCTGGAGTGCCCTTCAGGGGGCTGGGTATGGCTACACCTTC; CDR3aa: CAWSALQGAGYGYTF
j_gene: TRBJ2-7; v_gene: TRBV11-2; d_gene: TRBD1; abundance: .; CDR3nt: TGTGCCAGCAGCGAAAGGGACAGAACCTACGAGCAGTACTTC; CDR3aa: CASSERDRTYEQYF
j_gene: TRBJ1-2; v_gene: TRBV4-3; d_gene: TRBD1; abundance: few; CDR3nt: TGCGCCAGCAGCCAATGGACAGGCTTTAGGGGCTACACCTTC; CDR3aa: CASSQWTGFRGYTF
j_gene: TRBJ2-5; v_gene: TRBV28; d_gene: TRBD1; abundance: few; CDR3nt: TGTGCCAGCAGTTTCTCCGGGCAGGGGGAAGAGACCCAGTACTTC; CDR3aa: CASSFSGQGEETQYF
j_gene: TRBJ1-2; v_gene: TRBV20-1; d_gene: .; abundance: few; CDR3nt: TGCAGTGCGCGACCGATCGACAGCATGTATGGCTACACCTTC; CDR3aa: CSARPIDSMYGYTF
j_gene: TRBJ2-5; v_gene: TRBV4-3; d_gene: .; abundance: .; CDR3nt: TGCGCCAGCAGCCAAGACGAGGGGGAGCAAGAGACCCAGTACTTC; CDR3aa: CASSQDEGEQETQYF
j_gene: TRBJ2-1; v_gene: TRBV29-1; d_gene: TRBD2; abundance: .; CDR3nt: TGCAGCGTTGAAGAGAGGGGACTAGCCCGATATGAGCAGTTCTTC; CDR3aa: CSVEERGLARYEQFF
j_gene: TRBJ2-1; v_gene: TRBV20-1; d_gene: .; abundance: .; CDR3nt: TGCAGTGCTAGAGCCTCTCGAGGGGCGCGGACTTACAATGAGCAGTTCTTC; CDR3aa: CSARASRGARTYNEQFF
j_gene: TRBJ2-1; v_gene: TRBV27; d_gene: TRBD2; abundance: .; CDR3nt: TGTGCCAGCAGTTTCGCCGGGAGGTGGAATGAGCAGTTCTTC; CDR3aa: CASSFAGRWNEQFF